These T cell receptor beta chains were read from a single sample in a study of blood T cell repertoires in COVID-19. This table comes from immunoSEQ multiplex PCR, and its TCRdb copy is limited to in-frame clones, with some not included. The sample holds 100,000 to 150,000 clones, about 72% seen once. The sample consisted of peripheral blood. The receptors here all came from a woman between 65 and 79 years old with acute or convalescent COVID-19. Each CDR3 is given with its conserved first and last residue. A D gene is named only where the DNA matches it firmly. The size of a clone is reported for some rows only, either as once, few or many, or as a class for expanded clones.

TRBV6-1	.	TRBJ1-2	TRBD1	CASSESGTGTNYGYTF	TGTGCCAGCAGTGAAAGCGGGACAGGGACTAACTATGGCTACACCTTC
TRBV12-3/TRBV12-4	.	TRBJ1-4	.	CASSRDGEKLFF	TGTGCCAGCAGTCGCGATGGTGAAAAACTGTTTTTT
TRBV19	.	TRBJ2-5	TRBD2	CASSIALAGGKETQYF	TGTGCCAGTAGTATAGCACTAGCGGGCGGGAAGGAGACCCAGTACTTC
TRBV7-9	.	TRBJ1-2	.	CASSARGSPYGYTF	TGTGCCAGCAGCGCCCGCGGCAGCCCCTATGGCTACACCTTC
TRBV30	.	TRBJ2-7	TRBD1	CAWSNPGTGGYEQYF	TGTGCCTGGAGCAATCCCGGGACAGGGGGCTACGAGCAGTACTTC
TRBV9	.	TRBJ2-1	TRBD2	CASSSRLAGGGGNEQFF	TGTGCCAGCAGCTCTCGACTAGCGGGAGGAGGGGGCAATGAGCAGTTCTTC
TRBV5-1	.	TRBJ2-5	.	CASSFKETQYF	TGCGCCAGCAGCTTTAAAGAGACCCAGTACTTC
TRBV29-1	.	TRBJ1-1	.	CSVVEGMNTEAFF	TGCAGCGTTGTTGAGGGAATGAACACTGAAGCTTTCTTT
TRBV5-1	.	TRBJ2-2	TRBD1	CASRGQGFTGELFF	TGCGCCAGCAGAGGACAGGGGTTCACCGGGGAGCTGTTTTTT
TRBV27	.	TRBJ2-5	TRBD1	CASSSKPGQGGALRTTQYF	TGTGCCAGCAGTTCTAAGCCGGGACAGGGGGGCGCCTTGAGAACGACCCAGTACTTC
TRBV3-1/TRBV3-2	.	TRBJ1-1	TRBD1	CASSQLQGGAKAFF	TGTGCCAGCAGCCAATTACAGGGGGGCGCTAAAGCTTTCTTT
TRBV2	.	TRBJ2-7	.	CASSERGRVQYF	TGTGCCAGCAGTGAACGTGGCAGGGTTCAGTACTTC
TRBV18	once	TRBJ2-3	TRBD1	CASSPPAGGTDTQYF	TGTGCCAGCTCACCCCCGGCAGGGGGTACAGATACGCAGTATTTT
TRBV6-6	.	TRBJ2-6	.	CASSYQSGANVLTF	TGTGCCAGCAGTTACCAGTCTGGGGCCAACGTCCTGACTTTC
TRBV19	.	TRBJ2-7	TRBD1	CASSIRDRPYEQYF	TGTGCCAGTAGTATAAGGGACAGGCCCTACGAGCAGTACTTC
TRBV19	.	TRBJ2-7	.	CASLGGTEQYF	TGTGCTTCGCTCGGGGGTACCGAGCAGTACTTC
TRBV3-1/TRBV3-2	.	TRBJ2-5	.	CASSQRGWYQETQYF	TGTGCCAGCAGCCAAAGGGGCTGGTACCAAGAGACCCAGTACTTC
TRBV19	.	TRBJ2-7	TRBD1	CASSRTGVTYEQYF	TGTGCCAGTAGTCGGACAGGGGTAACCTACGAGCAGTACTTC
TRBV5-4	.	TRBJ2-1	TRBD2	CASSLPELAGDYNEQFF	TGTGCCAGCAGCTTGCCCGAACTAGCGGGGGACTACAATGAGCAGTTCTTC
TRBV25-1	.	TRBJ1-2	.	CASSESGRTNYGYTF	TGTGCCAGCAGTGAATCAGGGAGGACTAACTATGGCTACACCTTC
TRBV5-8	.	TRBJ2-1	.	CASSFFGQNEQFF	TGTGCCAGCAGCTTTTTTGGACAAAATGAGCAGTTCTTC
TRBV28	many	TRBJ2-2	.	CASKGTAPGELFF	TGTGCCAGCAAAGGTACAGCCCCCGGGGAGCTGTTTTTT
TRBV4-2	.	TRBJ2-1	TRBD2	CASSPVTSGRGEQFF	TGTGCCAGCAGCCCTGTGACTAGCGGGAGAGGTGAGCAGTTCTTC
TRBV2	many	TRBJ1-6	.	CASTRENNSPLHF	TGTGCCAGCACCCGGGAAAATAATTCACCCCTCCACTTT
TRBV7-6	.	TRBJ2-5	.	CASSPPTTAETQYF	TGTGCCAGCAGCCCCCCGACTACTGCCGAGACCCAGTACTTC
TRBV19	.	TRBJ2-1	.	CASSMSRRGEQFF	TGTGCCAGTAGTATGTCCCGACGGGGGGAGCAGTTCTTC
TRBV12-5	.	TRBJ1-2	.	CASGGYRDGFYGYTF	TGTGCTAGTGGCGGTTACAGGGACGGATTCTATGGCTACACCTTC
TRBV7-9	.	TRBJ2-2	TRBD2	CASTLSGGTGELFF	TGTGCCAGCACTCTAAGCGGGGGTACCGGGGAGCTGTTTTTT
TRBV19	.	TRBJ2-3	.	CASRERGTDTQYF	TGTGCCAGTAGAGAGCGGGGCACAGATACGCAGTATTTT
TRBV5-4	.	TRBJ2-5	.	CASSLAGYETQYF	TGTGCCAGCAGCTTGGCGGGTTACGAGACCCAGTACTTC
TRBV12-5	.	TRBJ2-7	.	CASGFEGYEQYF	TGTGCTAGTGGTTTTGAGGGCTACGAGCAGTACTTC
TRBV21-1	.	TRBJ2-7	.	CASSKKPRSAYEQYF	TGTGCCAGCAGCAAAAAACCTCGTTCAGCCTACGAGCAGTACTTC
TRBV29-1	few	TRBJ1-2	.	CSVEGRDRLGYTF	TGCAGCGTTGAAGGGCGGGATCGTCTTGGCTACACCTTC
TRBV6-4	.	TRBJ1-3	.	CASSDSTVSGNTIYF	TGTGCCAGCAGTGACTCGACAGTCTCTGGAAACACCATATATTTT
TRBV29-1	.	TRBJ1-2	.	CSVDIGTNGYTF	TGCAGCGTTGATATAGGGACAAATGGCTACACCTTC
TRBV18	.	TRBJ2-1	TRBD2	CASSPPGTGGEQFF	TGTGCCAGCTCACCACCCGGGACGGGGGGGGAGCAGTTCTTC
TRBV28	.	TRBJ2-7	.	CASSFFGQIPYEQYF	TGTGCCAGCAGTTTTTTTGGACAGATTCCCTACGAGCAGTACTTC
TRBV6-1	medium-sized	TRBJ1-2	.	CASSEAGGDYGYTF	TGTGCCAGCAGTGAAGCAGGAGGGGACTATGGCTACACCTTC
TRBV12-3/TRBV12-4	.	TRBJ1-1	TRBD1	CASKQGVNTEAFF	TGTGCCAGCAAACAGGGGGTCAACACTGAAGCTTTCTTT
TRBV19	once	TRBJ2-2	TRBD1	CASSNTGVMNTGELFF	TGTGCCAGTAGTAACACAGGGGTGATGAACACCGGGGAGCTGTTTTTT
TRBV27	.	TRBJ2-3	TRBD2	CASSTPETSGRGGTQYF	TGTGCCAGCAGCACCCCGGAGACTAGCGGGAGGGGTGGTACGCAGTATTTT
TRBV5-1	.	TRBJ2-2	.	CASSFEGVDTGELFF	TGCGCCAGCAGCTTTGAAGGGGTGGACACCGGGGAGCTGTTTTTT
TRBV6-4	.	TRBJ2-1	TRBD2	CASSEPSAGAAGFEQFF	TGTGCCAGCAGTGAACCCTCAGCGGGGGCCGCCGGGTTTGAGCAGTTCTTC
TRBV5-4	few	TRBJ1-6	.	CASSRDSESPLHF	TGTGCCAGCAGTCGCGACAGTGAATCACCCCTCCACTTT
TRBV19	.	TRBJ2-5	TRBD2	CASSQLADYKETQYF	TGTGCCAGTAGCCAACTAGCGGATTACAAAGAGACCCAGTACTTC
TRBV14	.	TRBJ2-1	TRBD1	CASSQGWGDRVFF	TGTGCCAGCAGCCAGGGATGGGGAGACAGGGTATTCTTC
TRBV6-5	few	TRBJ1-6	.	CASARGAYNSPLHF	TGTGCCAGCGCCCGGGGGGCCTATAATTCACCCCTCCACTTT
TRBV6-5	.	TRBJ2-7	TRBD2	CASRKSGSVTYEQYF	TGTGCCAGCAGAAAGAGCGGGAGCGTGACCTACGAGCAGTACTTC
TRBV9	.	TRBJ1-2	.	CASSARSPAGGYTF	TGTGCCAGCAGCGCCCGGTCTCCCGCGGGGGGCTACACCTTC
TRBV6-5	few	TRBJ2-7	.	CASSPPFSYEQYF	TGTGCCAGCAGTCCCCCTTTTTCCTACGAGCAGTACTTC
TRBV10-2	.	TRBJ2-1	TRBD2	CASSEYGGSSYNEQFF	TGCGCCAGCAGTGAGTACGGGGGGAGCTCCTACAATGAGCAGTTCTTC
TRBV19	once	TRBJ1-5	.	CASTPGREAPQHF	TGTGCCAGTACCCCTGGACGGGAGGCGCCCCAGCATTTT
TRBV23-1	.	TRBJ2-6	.	CASSQSGAGANVLTF	TGCGCCAGCAGTCAGTCGGGAGCTGGGGCCAACGTCCTGACTTTC
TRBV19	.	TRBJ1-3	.	CASSSGFLSGNTIYF	TGTGCCAGTAGTTCGGGGTTTCTCTCTGGAAACACCATATATTTT